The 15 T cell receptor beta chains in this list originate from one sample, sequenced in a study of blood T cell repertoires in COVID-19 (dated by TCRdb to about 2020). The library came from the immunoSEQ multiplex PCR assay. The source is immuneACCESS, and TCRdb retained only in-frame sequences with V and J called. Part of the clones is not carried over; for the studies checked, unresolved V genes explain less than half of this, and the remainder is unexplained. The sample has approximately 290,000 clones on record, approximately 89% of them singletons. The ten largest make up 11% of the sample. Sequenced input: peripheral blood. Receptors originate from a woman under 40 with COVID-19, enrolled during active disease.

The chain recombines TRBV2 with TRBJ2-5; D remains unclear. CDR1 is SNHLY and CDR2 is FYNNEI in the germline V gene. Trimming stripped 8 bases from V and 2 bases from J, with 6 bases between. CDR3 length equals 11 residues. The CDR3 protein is CASELQETQYF. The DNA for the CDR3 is TGTGCCAGCGAACTTCAAGAGACCCAGTACTTC. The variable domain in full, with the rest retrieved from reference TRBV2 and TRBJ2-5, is EPEVTQTPSHQVTQMGQEVILRCVPISNHLYFYWYRQILGQKVEFLVSFYNNEISEKSEIFDDQFSVERPDGSNFTLKIRSTKLEDSAMYFCASELQETQYFGPGTRLLVL.

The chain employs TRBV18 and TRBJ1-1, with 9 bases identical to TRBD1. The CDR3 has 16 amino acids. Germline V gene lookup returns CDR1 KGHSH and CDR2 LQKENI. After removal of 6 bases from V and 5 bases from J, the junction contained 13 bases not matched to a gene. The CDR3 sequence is CASSPILGQGGTEAFF. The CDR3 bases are TGTGCCAGCTCCCCAATCCTGGGACAGGGAGGGACTGAAGCTTTCTTT.

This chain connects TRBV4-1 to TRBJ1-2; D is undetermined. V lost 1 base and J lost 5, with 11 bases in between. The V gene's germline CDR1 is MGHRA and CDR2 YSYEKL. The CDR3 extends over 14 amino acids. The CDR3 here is CASSQGIQSYGYTF. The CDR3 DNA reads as TGCGCCAGCAGCCAAGGGATACAGAGTTATGGCTACACCTTC.

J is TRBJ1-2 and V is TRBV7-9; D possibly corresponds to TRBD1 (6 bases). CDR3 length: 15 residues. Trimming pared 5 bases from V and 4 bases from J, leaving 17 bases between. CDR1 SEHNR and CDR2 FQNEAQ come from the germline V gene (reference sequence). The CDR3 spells CASSPRDTGPYGYTF. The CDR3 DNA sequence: TGTGCCAGCAGCCCCCGGGACACCGGTCCCTATGGCTACACCTTC.

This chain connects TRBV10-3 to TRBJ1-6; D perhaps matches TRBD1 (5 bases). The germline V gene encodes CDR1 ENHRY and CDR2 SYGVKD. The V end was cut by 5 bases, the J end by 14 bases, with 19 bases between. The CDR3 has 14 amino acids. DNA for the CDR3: TGTGCCATCAGTTCAGGGCCGACCGGTGGGACCCTCCACTTT. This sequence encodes CAISSGPTGGTLHF.

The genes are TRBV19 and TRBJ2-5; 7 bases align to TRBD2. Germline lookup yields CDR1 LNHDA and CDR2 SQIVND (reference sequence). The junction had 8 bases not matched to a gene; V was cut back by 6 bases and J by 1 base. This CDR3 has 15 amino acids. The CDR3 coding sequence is TGTGCCAGTAGGACCAACGGGGGGTCCCAAGAGACCCAGTACTTC. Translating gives CASRTNGGSQETQYF. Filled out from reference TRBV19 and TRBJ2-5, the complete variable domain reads DGGITQSPKYLFRKEGQNVTLSCEQNLNHDAMYWYRQDPGQGLRLIYYSQIVNDFQKGDIAEGYSVSREKKESFPLTVTSAQKNPTAFYLCASRTNGGSQETQYFGPGTRLLVL.

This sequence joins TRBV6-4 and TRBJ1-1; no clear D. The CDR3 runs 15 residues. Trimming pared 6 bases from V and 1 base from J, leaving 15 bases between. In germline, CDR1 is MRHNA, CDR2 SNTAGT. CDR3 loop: CASRLGPGKNTEAFF. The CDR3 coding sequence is TGTGCCAGCAGATTGGGCCCGGGGAAGAACACTGAAGCTTTCTTT.

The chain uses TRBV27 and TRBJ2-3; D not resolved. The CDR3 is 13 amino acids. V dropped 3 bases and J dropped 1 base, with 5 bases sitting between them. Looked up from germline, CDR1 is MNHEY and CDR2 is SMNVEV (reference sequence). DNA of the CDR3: TGTGCCAGCAGTTTGGGCGGCACAGATACGCAGTATTTT. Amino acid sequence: CASSLGGTDTQYF.

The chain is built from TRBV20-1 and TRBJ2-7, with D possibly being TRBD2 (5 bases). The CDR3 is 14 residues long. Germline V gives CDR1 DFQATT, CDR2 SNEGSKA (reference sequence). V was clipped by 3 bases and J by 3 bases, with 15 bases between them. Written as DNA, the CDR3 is TGCAGTGCTAGTTCAAGGAGGAAAAGCTACGAGCAGTACTTC. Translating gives CSASSRRKSYEQYF.

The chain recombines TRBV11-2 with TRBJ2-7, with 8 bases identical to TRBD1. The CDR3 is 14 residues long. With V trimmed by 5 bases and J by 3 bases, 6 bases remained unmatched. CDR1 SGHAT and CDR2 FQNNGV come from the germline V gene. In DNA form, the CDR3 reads TGTGCCAGCAGCAATTCAGGGGGCCTCTACGAGCAGTACTTC. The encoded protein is CASSNSGGLYEQYF.

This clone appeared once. The CDR3 DNA reads TGCGCCAGCAGGGCCGGGACTAGCGGGGAAGGTGAGCAGTTCTTC. Translated, it gives CASRAGTSGEGEQFF. This rearrangement joins TRBV10-1 to TRBJ2-1; 13 positions match TRBD2. Trimming removed 6 bases from V and 9 bases from J; junction bases left unmatched: 8. The CDR3 has 15 amino acids. Germline V lookup: CDR1 WNHNN, CDR2 SYGVQD (reference sequence).

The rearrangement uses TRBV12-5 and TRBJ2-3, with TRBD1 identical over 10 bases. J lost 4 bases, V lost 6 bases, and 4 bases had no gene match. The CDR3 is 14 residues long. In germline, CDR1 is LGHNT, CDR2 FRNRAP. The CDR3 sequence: CASGAGQGSDTQYF. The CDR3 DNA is TGTGCTAGTGGGGCGGGACAGGGGTCAGATACGCAGTATTTT. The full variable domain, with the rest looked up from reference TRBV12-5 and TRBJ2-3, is DARVTQTPRHKVTEMGQEVTMRCQPILGHNTVFWYRQTMMQGLELLAYFRNRAPLDDSGMPKDRFSAEMPDATLATLKIQPSEPRDSAVYFCASGAGQGSDTQYFGPGTRLTVL.

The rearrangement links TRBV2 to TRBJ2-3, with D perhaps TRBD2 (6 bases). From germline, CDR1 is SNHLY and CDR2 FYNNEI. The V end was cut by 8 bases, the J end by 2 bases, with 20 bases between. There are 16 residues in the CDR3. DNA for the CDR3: TGTGCCAGCCTTCCCCTCTTCGGGACTGCCACAGATACGCAGTATTTT. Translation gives CASLPLFGTATDTQYF.

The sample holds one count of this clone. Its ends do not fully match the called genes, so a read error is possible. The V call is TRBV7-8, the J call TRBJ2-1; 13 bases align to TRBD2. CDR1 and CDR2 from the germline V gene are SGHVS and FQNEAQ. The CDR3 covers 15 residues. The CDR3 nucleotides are TGTGCCAGCAGCAAAAGGGGGACTAGCGGGGACCTTAGGGTCTTC. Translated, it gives CASSKRGTSGDLRVF.

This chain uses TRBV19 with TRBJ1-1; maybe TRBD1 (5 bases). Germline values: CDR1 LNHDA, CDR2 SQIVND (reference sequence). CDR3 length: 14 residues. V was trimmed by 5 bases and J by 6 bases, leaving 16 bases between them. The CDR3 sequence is CASSPGPGGSEAFF. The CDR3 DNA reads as TGTGCCAGTAGTCCGGGACCCGGGGGGTCTGAAGCTTTCTTT.